A single sample gave rise to the 9 T cell receptor beta chains below, sequenced in a study of blood T cell repertoires in COVID-19. Sequenced by immunoSEQ multiplex PCR; TCRdb stores in-frame clones only, minus some. Altogether around 300,000 clones are present, just under 85% being singletons, with the ten largest covering around 4.2%. The specimen was peripheral blood. These receptors all come from a woman in her forties or fifties with active or convalescent COVID-19.

The chain links TRBV28 to TRBJ2-7, with TRBD2 as a possible D gene (6 bases). The CDR3 covers 15 residues. Trimming removed 2 bases from V and 2 bases from J, with 13 bases in between. Germline V gene lookup returns CDR1 MDHEN and CDR2 SYDVKM. The CDR3 nucleotides read TGTGCCAGCAGTTTAGAGGCGGGACTCGCCTACGAGCAGTACTTC. The encoded protein is CASSLEAGLAYEQYF. The complete variable domain, with remaining parts taken from reference TRBV28 and TRBJ2-7, reads DVKVTQSSRYLVKRTGEKVFLECVQDMDHENMFWYRQDPGLGLRLIYFSYDVKMKEKGDIPEGYSVSREKKERFSLILESASTNQTSMYLCASSLEAGLAYEQYFGPGTRLTVT.

This clone was seen more than once but under ten times. The genes are TRBV7-8 and TRBJ2-1, with 14 bases matching TRBD2. The CDR3 extends over 20 amino acids. The V gene end was trimmed by 3 bases and the J gene end by 2 bases; junction bases not matched to a gene: 12. The germline V gene has CDR1 SGHVS and CDR2 FQNEAQ. CDR3 in DNA: TGTGCCAGCAGCTTCACACCTCCGGGACTAGCGGGAGTCGCCTACAATGAGCAGTTCTTC. Translating it yields CASSFTPPGLAGVAYNEQFF.

This rearrangement joins TRBV6-5 to TRBJ2-1, with 9 bases that match TRBD2. The germline CDR1 and CDR2 sequences are MNHEY and SVGAGI. This CDR3 has 15 residues. Germline trimming cut 5 bases from V and 1 base from J; bases unmatched to any gene: 3. As DNA, the CDR3 is TGTGCCAGCAGTAAACTAGCGGGTTCCTACAATGAGCAGTTCTTC. Its protein is CASSKLAGSYNEQFF.

In its sample, this clone was seen once. The genes are TRBV30 and TRBJ1-1, with TRBD1 as a possible D gene (6 bases). Trimming shortened V by 3 bases and J by 4 bases, and 15 bases separated the two germline ends. The CDR3 is 14 residues long. The germline gives CDR1 GTSNPN, CDR2 SVGIG (reference sequence). The CDR3 reads CAWRGGARTTEAFF. CDR3 in DNA: TGTGCCTGGAGAGGGGGGGCTCGAACCACTGAAGCTTTCTTT.

The chain uses TRBV5-1 and TRBJ2-1; TRBD2 matches 7 bases. The V gene end was trimmed by 4 bases and the J gene end by 3 bases; junction bases not matched to a gene: 7. The CDR3 spans 15 residues. The V gene's germline CDR1 is SGHRS and CDR2 YFSETQ. This CDR3 reads CASSHTWDYYNEQFF. DNA of the CDR3: TGCGCCAGCAGCCATACCTGGGACTACTACAATGAGCAGTTCTTC.

The CDR3 coding sequence is TGTGCCAGCAGCTTGGGGCCCCAGCGGGAGGCCCACAATGAGCAGTTCTTC. It translates to CASSLGPQREAHNEQFF. V gene TRBV5-6 combines with J gene TRBJ2-1; 9 bases agree with TRBD2. Germline values: CDR1 SGHDT, CDR2 YYEEEE. The CDR3 is made up of 17 amino acids. J lost 5 bases, V lost 0 bases, and 9 bases had no gene match.

This chain connects TRBV7-8 to TRBJ1-5; TRBD1 aligns across 8 bases. This CDR3 is built from 14 residues. The J segment lost 7 bases and the V segment lost 5 bases, leaving 7 bases of the junction unmatched. Germline values: CDR1 SGHVS, CDR2 FQNEAQ. The CDR3 here is CASSNSGGWQPQHF. The CDR3 nucleotides are TGTGCCAGCAGCAATTCAGGGGGCTGGCAGCCCCAGCATTTT.

The V and J genes are TRBV30 and TRBJ2-7; D gene uncertain. The CDR3 extends over 12 amino acids. The V gene lost 4 bases and the J gene lost 7 bases, with 14 bases spanning the gap. The V gene's germline CDR1 is GTSNPN and CDR2 SVGIG (reference sequence). This chain's CDR3 is CAWNAVAVEQYF. In DNA form, the CDR3 reads TGTGCCTGGAATGCGGTTGCGGTTGAGCAGTACTTC.

This clone is a singleton in its sample. This chain connects TRBV5-1 to TRBJ2-5, with 11 bases matching TRBD2. In germline, CDR1 is SGHRS, CDR2 YFSETQ. This CDR3 has 17 residues. The J segment lost 5 bases and the V segment lost 5 bases, leaving 14 bases of the junction unmatched. CDR3 bases: TGCGCCAGCAGTTCAGGGACTAGCGGCCCTGGGGGGGAGACCCAGTACTTC. It is translated as CASSSGTSGPGGETQYF.